This T cell receptor (beta chain) comes out of a study of cytomegalovirus exposure and HLA in healthy donors. Notes on the study in general: The TCR clusters that emerged in the first cohort tended, a later analysis found, to co-occur in the 110 or so validation repertoires.

CDR1 and CDR2 from the germline V gene are SGHRS and YFSETQ. The length of the CDR3 is 13 residues. V gave up 0 bases and J gave up 3 bases, with 7 bases separating them. This clone was counted a few times. Its antigen is as yet unknown. Some clones are missing from TCRdb's copy, which holds only in-frame ones; the method was immunoSEQ multiplex PCR. The sample lists 95,000 to 150,000 clones; roughly 89% were seen once. The chain employs TRBV5-1 and TRBJ2-7; D is undetermined. The source material was PBMCs. This TCR was sampled from a woman aged 18-35 years in good health and CMV-seronegative. In DNA form, the CDR3 reads TGCGCCAGCAGCTTGGACAGTGACTACGAGCAGTACTTC. This encodes CASSLDSDYEQYF. Complete variable domain (other parts from reference TRBV5-1 and TRBJ2-7): KAGVTQTPRYLIKTRGQQVTLSCSPISGHRSVSWYQQTPGQGLQFLFEYFSETQRNKGNFPGRFSGRQFSNSRSEMNVSTLELGDSALYLCASSLDSDYEQYFGPGTRLTVT.